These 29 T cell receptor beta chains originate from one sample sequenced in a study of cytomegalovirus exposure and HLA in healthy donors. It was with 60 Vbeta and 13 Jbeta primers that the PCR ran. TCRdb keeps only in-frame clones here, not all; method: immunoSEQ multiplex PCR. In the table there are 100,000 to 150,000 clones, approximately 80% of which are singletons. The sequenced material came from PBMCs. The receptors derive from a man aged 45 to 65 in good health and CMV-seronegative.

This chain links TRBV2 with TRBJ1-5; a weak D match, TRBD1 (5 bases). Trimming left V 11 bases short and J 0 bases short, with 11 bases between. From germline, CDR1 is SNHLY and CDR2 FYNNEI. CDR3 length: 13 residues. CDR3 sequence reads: CAGRQHSNQPQHF. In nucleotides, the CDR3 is TGTGCCGGACGACAGCATAGCAATCAGCCCCAGCATTTT.

The CDR3 bases are TGTGCCAGCTCACTGGCCGATAATGAAAAACTGTTTTTT. Residues: CASSLADNEKLFF. The chain employs TRBV18 and TRBJ1-4; D is unresolved. This CDR3 spans 13 amino acids. V dropped 4 bases and J dropped 4 bases, with 7 bases sitting between them. Germline V CDR1 and CDR2: KGHSH, LQKENI. Full variable domain (remainder filled in from reference TRBV18 and TRBJ1-4): NAGVMQNPRHLVRRRGQEARLRCSPMKGHSHVYWYRQLPEEGLKFMVYLQKENIIDESGMPKERFSAEFPKEGPSILRIQQVVRGDSAAYFCASSLADNEKLFFGSGTQLSVL.

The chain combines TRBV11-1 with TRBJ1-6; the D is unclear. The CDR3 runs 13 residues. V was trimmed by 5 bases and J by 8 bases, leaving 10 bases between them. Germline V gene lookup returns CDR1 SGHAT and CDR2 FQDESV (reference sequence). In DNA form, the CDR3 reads TGTGCCAGCAGCCCCGGAGGTGATTCACCCCTCCACTTT. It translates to CASSPGGDSPLHF.

The CDR3 nucleotides read TGTGCCAGCAGCCAAGAGGGACTAGGTGACAATGAGCAGTTCTTC. Protein product: CASSQEGLGDNEQFF. The V call is TRBV4-2, the J call TRBJ2-1; 8 bases are shared with TRBD2. Trimming took 0 bases from V and 5 from J; bases not matched to a gene: 3. CDR3 length: 15 residues. Germline V CDR1 and CDR2: LGHNA, YNFKEQ.

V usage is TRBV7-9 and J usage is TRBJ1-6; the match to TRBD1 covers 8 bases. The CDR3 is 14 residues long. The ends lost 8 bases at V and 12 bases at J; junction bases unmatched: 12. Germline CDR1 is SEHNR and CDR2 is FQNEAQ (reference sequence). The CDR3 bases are TGTGCCAGCGGCTCCGGACAGGGAGGGAAACCCCTCCACTTT. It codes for CASGSGQGGKPLHF.

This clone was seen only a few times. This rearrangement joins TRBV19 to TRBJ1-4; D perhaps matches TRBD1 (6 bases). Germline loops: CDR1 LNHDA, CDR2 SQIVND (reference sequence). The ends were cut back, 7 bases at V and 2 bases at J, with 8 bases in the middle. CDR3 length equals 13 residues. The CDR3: CASKGVTNEKLFF. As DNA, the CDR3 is TGTGCCAGTAAGGGGGTCACTAATGAAAAACTGTTTTTT.

The CDR3 DNA reads TGTGCCATCAGTGAGGGAGGGTCCACCGGGGAGCTGTTTTTT. This gives the protein CAISEGGSTGELFF. The chain couples TRBV10-3 to TRBJ2-2; D perhaps matches TRBD2 (6 bases). CDR3 size: 14 residues. The V end lost 2 bases, the J end lost 4 bases, and 8 bases lay between the germline ends. Germline V gene sequence: CDR1 ENHRY, CDR2 SYGVKD.

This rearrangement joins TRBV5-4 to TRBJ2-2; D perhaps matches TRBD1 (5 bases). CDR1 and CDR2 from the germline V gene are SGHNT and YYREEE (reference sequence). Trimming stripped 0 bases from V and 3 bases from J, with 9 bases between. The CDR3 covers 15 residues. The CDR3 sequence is CASSLGGPDTGELFF. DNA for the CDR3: TGTGCCAGCAGCTTGGGGGGCCCGGACACCGGGGAGCTGTTTTTT.

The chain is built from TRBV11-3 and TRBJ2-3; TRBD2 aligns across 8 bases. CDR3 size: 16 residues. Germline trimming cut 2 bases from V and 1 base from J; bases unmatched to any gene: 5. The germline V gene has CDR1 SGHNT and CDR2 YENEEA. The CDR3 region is CASSLFGGAGTDTQYF. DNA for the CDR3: TGTGCCAGCAGCTTATTCGGGGGGGCGGGCACAGATACGCAGTATTTT.

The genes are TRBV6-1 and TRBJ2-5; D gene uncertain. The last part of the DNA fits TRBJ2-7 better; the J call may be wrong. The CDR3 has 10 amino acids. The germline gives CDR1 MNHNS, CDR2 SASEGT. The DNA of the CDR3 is TGTGCCAGCAGTGAGAACGAGCAGTACTTC. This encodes CASSENEQYF.

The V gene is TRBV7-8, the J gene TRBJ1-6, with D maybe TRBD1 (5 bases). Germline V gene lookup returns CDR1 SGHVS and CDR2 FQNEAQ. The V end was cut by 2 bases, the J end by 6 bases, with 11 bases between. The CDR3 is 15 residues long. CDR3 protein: CASSLRDGSNSPLHF. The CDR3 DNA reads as TGTGCCAGCAGCTTAAGGGACGGGAGTAATTCACCCCTCCACTTT.

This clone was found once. The CDR3 DNA follows: TGTGCCAGCAGCTTAGGCAGGGGGCTGGGTGGCTACACCTTC. Translation: CASSLGRGLGGYTF. The V call is TRBV11-2, the J call TRBJ1-2, with 8 nucleotides matching TRBD1. The CDR3 covers 14 residues. The germline CDR1 and CDR2 sequences are SGHAT and FQNNGV. The V gene end was trimmed by 1 base and the J gene end by 7 bases; junction bases not matched to a gene: 5. The whole variable domain, filled in from reference TRBV11-2 and TRBJ1-2, reads EAGVAQSPRYKIIEKRQSVAFWCNPISGHATLYWYQQILGQGPKLLIQFQNNGVVDDSQLPKDRFSAERLKGVDSTLKIQPAKLEDSAVYLCASSLGRGLGGYTFGSGTRLTVV.

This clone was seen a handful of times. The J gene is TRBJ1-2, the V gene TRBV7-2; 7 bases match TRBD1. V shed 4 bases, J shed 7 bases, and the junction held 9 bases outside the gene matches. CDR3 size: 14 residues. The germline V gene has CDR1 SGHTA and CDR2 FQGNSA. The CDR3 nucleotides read TGTGCCAGCAGCTCCGGTGGGACAGACAGTGGCTACACCTTC. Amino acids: CASSSGGTDSGYTF. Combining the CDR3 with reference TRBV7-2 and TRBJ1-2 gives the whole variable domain GAGVSQSPSNKVTEKGKDVELRCDPISGHTALYWYRQSLGQGLEFLIYFQGNSAPDKSGLPSDRFSAERTGGSVSTLTIQRTQQEDSAVYLCASSSGGTDSGYTFGSGTRLTVV.

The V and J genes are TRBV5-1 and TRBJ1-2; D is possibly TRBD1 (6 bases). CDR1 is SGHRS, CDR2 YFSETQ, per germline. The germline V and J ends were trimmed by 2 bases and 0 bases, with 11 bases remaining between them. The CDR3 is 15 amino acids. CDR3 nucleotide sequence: TGCGCCAGCAGCTTCGGGACACCAGCTAACTATGGCTACACCTTC. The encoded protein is CASSFGTPANYGYTF.

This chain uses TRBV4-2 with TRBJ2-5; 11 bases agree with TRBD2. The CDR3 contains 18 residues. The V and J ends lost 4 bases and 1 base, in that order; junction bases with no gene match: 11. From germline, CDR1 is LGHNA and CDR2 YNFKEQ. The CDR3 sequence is CASSREAGTSGFQETQYF. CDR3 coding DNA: TGTGCCAGCAGCCGGGAGGCCGGGACTAGCGGCTTCCAAGAGACCCAGTACTTC.

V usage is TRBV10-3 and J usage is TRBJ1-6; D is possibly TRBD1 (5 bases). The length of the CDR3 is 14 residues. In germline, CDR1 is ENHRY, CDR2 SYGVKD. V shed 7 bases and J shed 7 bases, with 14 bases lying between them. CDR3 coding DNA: TGTGCCATCAAGGGGAGGGCAGAAAATTCACCCCTCCACTTT. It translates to CAIKGRAENSPLHF.

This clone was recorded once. CDR3 DNA sequence: TGTGCCAGCACCGCCGTGAGCGGAACCGTTGGCGAGGAGACCCAGTACTTC. It encodes CASTAVSGTVGEETQYF. The rearrangement links TRBV5-4 to TRBJ2-5, with a tentative D call TRBD2 (5 bases). This CDR3 has 17 residues. Trimming stripped 6 bases from V and 5 bases from J, with 26 bases between. Germline-derived CDR1 and CDR2 are SGHNT and YYREEE (reference sequence).

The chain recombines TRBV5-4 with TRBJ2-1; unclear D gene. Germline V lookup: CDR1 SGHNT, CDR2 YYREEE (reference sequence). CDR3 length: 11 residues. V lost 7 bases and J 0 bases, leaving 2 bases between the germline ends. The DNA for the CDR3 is TGTGCCAGCCACTCCTACAATGAGCAGTTCTTC. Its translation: CASHSYNEQFF.

CDR3: CASSDGLAVDTQYF. CDR3 DNA sequence: TGTGCCAGCAGCGATGGACTAGCGGTAGATACGCAGTATTTT. The chain is built from TRBV5-4 and TRBJ2-3; 10 nucleotides agree with TRBD2. This CDR3 is 14 amino acids long. Germline assignment: CDR1 SGHNT and CDR2 YYREEE (reference sequence). Trimming at V came to 4 bases and at J to 5 bases, leaving 4 bases not matched to a gene.

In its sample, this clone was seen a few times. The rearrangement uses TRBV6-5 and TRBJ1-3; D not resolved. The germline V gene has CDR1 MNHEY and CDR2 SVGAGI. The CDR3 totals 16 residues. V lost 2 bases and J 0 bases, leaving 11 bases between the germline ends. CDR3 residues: CASSYGPGSSGNTIYF. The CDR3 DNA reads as TGTGCCAGCAGTTACGGCCCCGGGAGCTCTGGAAACACCATATATTTT.

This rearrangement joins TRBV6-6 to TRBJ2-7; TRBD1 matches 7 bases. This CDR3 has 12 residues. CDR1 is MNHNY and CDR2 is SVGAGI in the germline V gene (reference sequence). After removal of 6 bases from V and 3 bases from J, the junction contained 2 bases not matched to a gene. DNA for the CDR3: TGTGCCAGCAGCAGGGACAGCTACGAGCAGTACGTC. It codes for CASSRDSYEQYV.

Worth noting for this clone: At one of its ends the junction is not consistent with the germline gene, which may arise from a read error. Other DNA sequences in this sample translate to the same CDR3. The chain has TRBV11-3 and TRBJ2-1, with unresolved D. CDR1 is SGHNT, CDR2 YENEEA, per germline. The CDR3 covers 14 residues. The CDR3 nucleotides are TGCGCCAGCAGCTCTTGGAGCTCCTACAATGAGCAGTTCTTC. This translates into CASSSWSSYNEQFF.

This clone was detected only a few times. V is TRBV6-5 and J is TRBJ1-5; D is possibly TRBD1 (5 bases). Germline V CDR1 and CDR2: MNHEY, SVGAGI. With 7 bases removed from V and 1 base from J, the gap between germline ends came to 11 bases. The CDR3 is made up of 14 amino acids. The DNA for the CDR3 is TGTGCCAGCAATGTGGGACTGAGCAATCAGCCCCAGCATTTT. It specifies CASNVGLSNQPQHF.

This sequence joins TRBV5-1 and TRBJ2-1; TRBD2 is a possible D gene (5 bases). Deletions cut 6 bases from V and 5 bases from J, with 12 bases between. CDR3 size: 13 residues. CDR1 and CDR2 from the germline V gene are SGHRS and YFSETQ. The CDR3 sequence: CASTDPGNNEQFF. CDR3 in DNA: TGCGCCAGCACCGACCCCGGGAACAATGAGCAGTTCTTC. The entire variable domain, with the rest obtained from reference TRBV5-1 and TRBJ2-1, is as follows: KAGVTQTPRYLIKTRGQQVTLSCSPISGHRSVSWYQQTPGQGLQFLFEYFSETQRNKGNFPGRFSGRQFSNSRSEMNVSTLELGDSALYLCASTDPGNNEQFFGPGTRLTVL.

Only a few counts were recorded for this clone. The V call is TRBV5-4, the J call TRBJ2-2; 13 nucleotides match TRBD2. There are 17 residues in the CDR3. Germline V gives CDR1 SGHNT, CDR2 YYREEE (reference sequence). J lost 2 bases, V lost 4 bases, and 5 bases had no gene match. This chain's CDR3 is CASSPGLAGVNTGELFF. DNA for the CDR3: TGTGCCAGCAGCCCCGGACTAGCGGGGGTCAACACCGGGGAGCTGTTTTTT.

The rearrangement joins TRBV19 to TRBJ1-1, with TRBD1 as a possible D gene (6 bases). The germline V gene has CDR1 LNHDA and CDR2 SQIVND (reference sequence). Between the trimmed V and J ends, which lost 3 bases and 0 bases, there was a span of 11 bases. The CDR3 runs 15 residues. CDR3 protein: CASSMPGTLNTEAFF. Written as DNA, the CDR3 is TGTGCCAGTAGTATGCCAGGGACACTGAACACTGAAGCTTTCTTT.

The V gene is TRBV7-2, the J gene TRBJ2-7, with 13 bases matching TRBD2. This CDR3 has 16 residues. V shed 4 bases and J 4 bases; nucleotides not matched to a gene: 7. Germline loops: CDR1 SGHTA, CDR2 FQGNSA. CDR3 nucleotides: TGTGCCAGCAGCTCGGGACTAGCGGGGAGATTTTACGAGCAGTACTTC. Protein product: CASSSGLAGRFYEQYF.

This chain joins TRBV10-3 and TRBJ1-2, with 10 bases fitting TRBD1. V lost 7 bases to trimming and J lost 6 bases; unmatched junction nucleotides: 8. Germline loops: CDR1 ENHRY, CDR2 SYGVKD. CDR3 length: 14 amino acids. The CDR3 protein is CAITPGTGENGYTF. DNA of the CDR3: TGTGCCATCACCCCCGGGACAGGGGAAAATGGCTACACCTTC.

The CDR3 DNA reads TGTGCCAGCAGTTTTAGGGGGCAGGGGAATCAGCCCCAGCATTTT. Translating it yields CASSFRGQGNQPQHF. This sequence joins TRBV6-6 and TRBJ1-5; the match to TRBD1 covers 7 bases. The CDR3 covers 15 residues. J lost 4 bases, V lost 4 bases, and 7 bases had no gene match. Germline CDR1 reads MNHNY; CDR2 reads SVGAGI (reference sequence).